The clone carrying this TCR beta chain was counted at least ten times. The antigen is undetermined. This entry belongs to a study of identical twins. Study results and caveats: Invariant MAIT and iNKT cells are populations that could partly confound zero-insertion analyses. Reduced insertions were recorded for abundant cord blood beta clonotypes, with no such pattern in memory repertoires.

Template switching added a universal primer binding site, and final cDNA carried unique molecular identifiers. In TCRdb, the 5' RACE reads were re-called with MiXCR into one record per CDR3 protein. Altogether about 890,000 distinct CDR3 sequences are present, roughly 12% being singletons, with the ten largest covering around 1.5%. This sample was also put to use in a study of yellow fever vaccine responses in identical twins. That report adds: On the reported evidence, twins' vaccine T cell responses seemed partly convergent and partly personalized.

The receptor was isolated from a woman between 18 and 29 years old in good health. Sequencing was done on a sample of PBMCs.

The CDR3 region is CASSLYPLRAGANTEAFF. As DNA, the CDR3 is TGCGCCAGCAGCTTGTATCCGCTCAGGGCAGGGGCGAACACTGAAGCTTTCTTT. The chain carries TRBV5-1 and TRBJ1-1; D perhaps matches TRBD1 (6 bases). The CDR3 has 18 residues. Trimming took off 1 base at V and 1 base at J, with 20 bases between the two ends. Per the germline V gene, CDR1 is SGHRS and CDR2 is YFSETQ.